These 9 T cell receptor beta chains came from one sample sequenced in a study of identical twins. In TCRdb, the 5' RACE reads were re-called with MiXCR into one record per CDR3 protein. The profile shows some 560,000 distinct CDR3 sequences, 7.5% to 10% of them singletons. A further study also used this sample, focusing on yellow fever vaccine responses in identical twins.

Source material: PBMCs. Receptor source: a woman aged 18 to 35 in good health.

CDR3 sequence reads: CASKGGDPTRTGELFF. The DNA of the CDR3 is TGTGCCAGCAAGGGGGGCGACCCTACGCGAACCGGGGAGCTGTTTTTT. The V and J genes are TRBV12-3 or TRBV12-4 and TRBJ2-2, with D possibly called TRBD1 or TRBD2 (6 bases each). The CDR3 consists of 16 residues. Trimming took 7 bases from V and 5 from J, leaving 20 bases between them.

This clonotype turned up a few times. The rearrangement uses TRBV9 and TRBJ2-4; D tentatively fits TRBD1 or TRBD2 (5 bases each). Germline assignment: CDR1 SGDLS and CDR2 YYNGEE. Between the trimmed V and J ends, which lost 3 bases and 3 bases, there was a span of 13 bases. The length of the CDR3 is 15 residues. The CDR3 spells CASSGGEMGKNIQYF. The CDR3 bases are TGTGCCAGCAGCGGAGGGGAGATGGGCAAAAACATTCAGTACTTC.

V is TRBV4-2 and J is TRBJ2-2; no clear D. Germline V gene sequence: CDR1 LGHNA, CDR2 YNFKEQ. The CDR3 extends over 14 amino acids. V was trimmed by 2 bases and J by 7 bases, leaving 11 bases between them. The CDR3 DNA is TGTGCCAGCAGCCAAAACGTCGGTGTCGGGGAGCTGTTTTTT. Protein sequence: CASSQNVGVGELFF.

This clonotype has only a few counts. The rearrangement uses TRBV12-3 or TRBV12-4 and TRBJ2-1; the match to TRBD2 covers 7 bases. The CDR3 spans 14 residues. V lost 6 bases and J lost 0; bases outside the gene matches: 2. The CDR3 bases are TGTGCCAGCAGCCGGGACTACTCCTACAATGAGCAGTTCTTC. This translates into CASSRDYSYNEQFF.

V gene TRBV4-3 combines with J gene TRBJ1-5; D perhaps matches TRBD1 (6 bases). The CDR3 has 15 amino acids. Deletions cut 0 bases from V and 5 bases from J, with 11 bases between. Looked up from germline, CDR1 is LGHNA and CDR2 is YSLEER. The CDR3 protein is CASSQDGGTYQPQHF. Written as DNA, the CDR3 is TGCGCCAGCAGCCAAGATGGGGGGACATATCAGCCCCAGCATTTT.

The sample holds a few counts of this clonotype. The J gene is TRBJ2-7, the V gene TRBV11-2; D is undetermined. Deletions cut 8 bases from V and 3 bases from J, with 17 bases between. This CDR3 contains 14 residues. Germline V gene lookup returns CDR1 SGHAT and CDR2 FQNNGV. This CDR3 reads CASGPVRPFYEQYF. CDR3 nucleotides: TGTGCCAGCGGTCCGGTCCGACCTTTCTACGAGCAGTACTTC.

This clonotype was picked up a small number of times. The chain is built from TRBV5-6 and TRBJ2-7; maybe TRBD2 (5 bases). The CDR3 covers 13 residues. Germline CDR1 is SGHDT and CDR2 is YYEEEE. V gave up 3 bases and J gave up 9 bases, with 16 bases separating them. The CDR3 DNA reads TGTGCCAGCAGCTCCAGGACTGAAATGTGGCAGTACTTC. This gives the protein CASSSRTEMWQYF.

A few counts support this clonotype. V usage is TRBV20-1 and J usage is TRBJ2-1; 10 nucleotides agree with TRBD2. This CDR3 has 15 amino acids. J gave up 6 bases and V 0 bases, and 5 bases lay outside the gene matches. Germline V CDR1 and CDR2: DFQATT, SNEGSKA (reference sequence). CDR3 sequence: CSARDEREGPNEQFF. The CDR3 nucleotides read TGCAGTGCTAGAGACGAGCGGGAGGGCCCCAATGAGCAGTTCTTC.

As regards this clonotype: A single base separates this from a much larger clone, so it may be a read error. The rearrangement joins TRBV27 to TRBJ2-3, with D hard to call. CDR3 length: 14 amino acids. V dropped 5 bases and J dropped 2 bases, with 11 bases sitting between them. Per germline, CDR1 MNHEY and CDR2 SMNVEV (reference sequence). CDR3: CASSHERTTDTQYF. The DNA of the CDR3 is TGTGCCAGCAGTCACGAGCGCACCACAGATACGCAGTATTTT.